A selection of T cell receptor beta chains follows, all from one sample in a study of post-analysis software for immune sequencing data. MiXCR, run by TCRdb on the PCR reads, gives a single entry per CDR3 protein. The sample yields hundreds of thousands of distinct CDR3 sequences, roughly 58% seen once. Sequences were obtained from blood. These TCRs come from a girl aged 5 to 17 with multiple sclerosis. Both conserved end residues are part of each CDR3. D genes are given only for firm matches. The size entry is marked missing in some rows and otherwise reads once, few, many or a size class.

CDR3 protein,CDR3 DNA,clone size,CDR3 length,D gene,J gene,V gene
CASSYSLAIKKGSYNEQFF,TGTGCCAGCAGTTACTCGCTAGCCATTAAAAAGGGCTCCTACAATGAGCAGTTCTTC,few,19,-,TRBJ2-1,TRBV6-5
CASSLGSVQETQYF,TGCGCCAGCAGCTTGGGGAGCGTCCAAGAGACCCAGTACTTC,-,14,-,TRBJ2-5,TRBV5-1
CASSTRLAGGPLSYNEQFF,TGTGCCAGCAGCACGAGACTAGCGGGGGGCCCTTTATCCTACAATGAGCAGTTCTTC,-,19,TRBD2,TRBJ2-1,TRBV9
CASSLVGGGEETQYF,TGTGCCAGCAGCTTGGTAGGCGGAGGGGAGGAGACCCAGTACTTC,-,15,-,TRBJ2-5,TRBV5-6
CASSLDLKGNEQFF,TGCGCCAGCAGCTTGGACCTAAAGGGCAATGAGCAGTTCTTC,-,14,-,TRBJ2-1,TRBV5-1
CSVEVGHAQPFNYGYTF,TGCAGCGTTGAAGTGGGACATGCTCAACCCTTTAACTATGGCTACACCTTC,-,17,-,TRBJ1-2,TRBV29-1
CASSLAGTGETQYF,TGCGCCAGCAGCTTGGCCGGGACAGGAGAGACCCAGTACTTC,few,14,TRBD1,TRBJ2-5,TRBV5-1
CASSARDLYNEQFF,TGTGCCAGCAGCGCCCGTGACCTCTACAATGAGCAGTTCTTC,few,14,-,TRBJ2-1,TRBV7-9
CASRRTSEQFF,TGTGCCAGTAGAAGAACAAGTGAGCAGTTCTTC,-,11,-,TRBJ2-1,TRBV19
CASSQVSGVHEQYF,TGTGCCAGCAGCCAAGTTTCCGGGGTCCACGAGCAGTACTTC,-,14,-,TRBJ2-7,TRBV3-1
CASSALGGPSYNEQFF,TGTGCCAGCAGCGCGTTGGGAGGCCCGTCCTACAATGAGCAGTTCTTC,few,16,-,TRBJ2-1,TRBV12-3/TRBV12-4
CASSFLGSGEQFF,TGCGCCAGCAGCTTCCTAGGTTCGGGTGAGCAGTTCTTC,few,13,-,TRBJ2-1,TRBV5-1
CASSLESPGVDTQYF,TGCGCCAGCAGCCTGGAAAGCCCGGGAGTAGATACGCAGTATTTT,few,15,-,TRBJ2-3,TRBV5-1